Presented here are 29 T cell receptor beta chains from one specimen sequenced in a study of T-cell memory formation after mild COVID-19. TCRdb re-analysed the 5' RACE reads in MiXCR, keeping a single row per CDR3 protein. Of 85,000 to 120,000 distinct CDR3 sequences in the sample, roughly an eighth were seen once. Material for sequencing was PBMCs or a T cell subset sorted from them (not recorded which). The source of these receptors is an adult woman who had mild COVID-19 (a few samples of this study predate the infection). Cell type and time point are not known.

This chain's CDR3 is CASSSLLAGTRTNEQFF. CDR3 nucleotides: TGTGCCAGCAGCTCACTTTTAGCGGGGACCCGCACCAATGAGCAGTTCTTC. The V and J genes are TRBV13 and TRBJ2-1; 8 bases fit TRBD2. This CDR3 contains 17 residues. Germline assignment: CDR1 PRHDT and CDR2 FYEKMQ (reference sequence). V shed 4 bases and J 6 bases; nucleotides not matched to a gene: 14.

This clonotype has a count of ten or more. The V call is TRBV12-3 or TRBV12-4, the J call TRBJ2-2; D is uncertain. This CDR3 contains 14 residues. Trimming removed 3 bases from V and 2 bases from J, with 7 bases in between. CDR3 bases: TGTGCCAGCAGTTTCGGGCCTAACACCGGGGAGCTGTTTTTT. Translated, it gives CASSFGPNTGELFF.

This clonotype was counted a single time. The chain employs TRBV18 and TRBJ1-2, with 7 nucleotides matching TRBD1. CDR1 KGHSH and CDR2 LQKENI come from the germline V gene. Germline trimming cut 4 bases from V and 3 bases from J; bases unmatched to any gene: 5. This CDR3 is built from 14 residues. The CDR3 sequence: CASSQPGTDYGYTF. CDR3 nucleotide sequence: TGTGCCAGCTCACAACCAGGGACAGACTATGGCTACACCTTC.

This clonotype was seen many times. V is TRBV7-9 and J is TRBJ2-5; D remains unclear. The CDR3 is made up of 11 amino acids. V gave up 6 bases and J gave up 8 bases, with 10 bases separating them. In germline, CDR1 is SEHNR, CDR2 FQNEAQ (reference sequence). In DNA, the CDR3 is TGTGCCAGCAGGGATTTCATAACCCAGTACTTC. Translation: CASRDFITQYF.

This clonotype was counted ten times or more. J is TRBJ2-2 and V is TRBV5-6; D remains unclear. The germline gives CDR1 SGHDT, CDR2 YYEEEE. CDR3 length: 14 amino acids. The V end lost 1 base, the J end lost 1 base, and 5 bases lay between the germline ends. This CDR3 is CASSLTKNTGELFF. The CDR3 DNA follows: TGTGCCAGCAGCTTGACAAAGAACACCGGGGAGCTGTTTTTT.

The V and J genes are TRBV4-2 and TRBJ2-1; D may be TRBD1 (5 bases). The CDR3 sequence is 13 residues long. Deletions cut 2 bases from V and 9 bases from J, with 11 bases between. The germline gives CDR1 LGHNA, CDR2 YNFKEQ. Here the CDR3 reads CASSQSIGVEQFF. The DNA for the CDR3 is TGTGCCAGCAGCCAAAGCATAGGGGTTGAGCAGTTCTTC.

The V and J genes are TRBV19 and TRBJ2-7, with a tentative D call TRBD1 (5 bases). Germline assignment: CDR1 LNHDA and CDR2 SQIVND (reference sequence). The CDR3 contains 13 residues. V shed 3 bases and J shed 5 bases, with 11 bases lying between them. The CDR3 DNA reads TGTGCCAGTAGTATTACGCAGGGTAACGAGCAGTACTTC. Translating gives CASSITQGNEQYF. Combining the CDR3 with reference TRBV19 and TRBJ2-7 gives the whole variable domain DGGITQSPKYLFRKEGQNVTLSCEQNLNHDAMYWYRQDPGQGLRLIYYSQIVNDFQKGDIAEGYSVSREKKESFPLTVTSAQKNPTAFYLCASSITQGNEQYFGPGTRLTVT.

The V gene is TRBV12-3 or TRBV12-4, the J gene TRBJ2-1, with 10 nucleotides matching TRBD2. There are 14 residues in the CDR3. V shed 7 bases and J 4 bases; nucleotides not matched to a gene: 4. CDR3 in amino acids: CASKELAGYNEQFF. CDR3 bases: TGTGCCAGCAAAGAACTAGCGGGATACAATGAGCAGTTCTTC.

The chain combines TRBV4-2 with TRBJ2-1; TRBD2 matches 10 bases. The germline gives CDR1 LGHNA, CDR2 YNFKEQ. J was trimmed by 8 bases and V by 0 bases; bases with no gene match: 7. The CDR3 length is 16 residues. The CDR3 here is CASSQDPSGRRYEQFF. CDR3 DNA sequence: TGTGCCAGCAGCCAAGATCCTAGCGGGAGAAGGTATGAGCAGTTCTTC.

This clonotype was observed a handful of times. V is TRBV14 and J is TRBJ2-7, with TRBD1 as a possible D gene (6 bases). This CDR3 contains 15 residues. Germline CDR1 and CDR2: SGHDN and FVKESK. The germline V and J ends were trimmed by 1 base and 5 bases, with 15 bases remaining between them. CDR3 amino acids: CASSQAWQGKDEQYF. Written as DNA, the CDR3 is TGTGCCAGCAGCCAAGCGTGGCAGGGGAAGGACGAGCAGTACTTC.

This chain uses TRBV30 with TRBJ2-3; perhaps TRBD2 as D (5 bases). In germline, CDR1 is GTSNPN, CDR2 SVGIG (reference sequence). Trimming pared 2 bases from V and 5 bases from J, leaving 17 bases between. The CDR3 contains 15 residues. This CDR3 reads CAWSLASPVGDTQYF. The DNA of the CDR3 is TGTGCCTGGAGTTTGGCTAGCCCGGTGGGAGATACGCAGTATTTT.

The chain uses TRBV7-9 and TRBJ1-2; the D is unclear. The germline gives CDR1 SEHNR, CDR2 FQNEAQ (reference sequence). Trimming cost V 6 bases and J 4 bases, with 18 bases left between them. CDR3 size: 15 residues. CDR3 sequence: CASSTSTAQFYGYTF. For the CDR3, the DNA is TGTGCCAGCAGTACCTCCACGGCACAGTTCTATGGCTACACCTTC.

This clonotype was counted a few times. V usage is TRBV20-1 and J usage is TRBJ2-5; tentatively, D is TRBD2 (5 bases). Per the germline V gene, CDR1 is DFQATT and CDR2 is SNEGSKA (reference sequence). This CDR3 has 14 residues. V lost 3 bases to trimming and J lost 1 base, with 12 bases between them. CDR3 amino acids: CSARDWQSQETQYF. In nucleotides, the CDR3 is TGCAGTGCTAGGGACTGGCAGTCCCAAGAGACCCAGTACTTC.

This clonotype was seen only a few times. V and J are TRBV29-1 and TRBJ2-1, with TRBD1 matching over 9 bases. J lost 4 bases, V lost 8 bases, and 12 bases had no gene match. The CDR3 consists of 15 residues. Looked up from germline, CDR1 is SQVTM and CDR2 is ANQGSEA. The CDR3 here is CSLPAGQGLYNEQFF. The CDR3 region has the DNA TGCAGCCTACCGGCGGGACAGGGACTTTACAATGAGCAGTTCTTC.

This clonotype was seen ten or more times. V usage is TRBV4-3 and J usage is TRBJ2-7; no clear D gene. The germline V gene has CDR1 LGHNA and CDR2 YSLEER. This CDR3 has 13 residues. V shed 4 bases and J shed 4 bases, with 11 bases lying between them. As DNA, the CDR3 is TGCGCCAGCAGCCCCTCGGTGGGATACGAGCAGTACTTC. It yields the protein CASSPSVGYEQYF.

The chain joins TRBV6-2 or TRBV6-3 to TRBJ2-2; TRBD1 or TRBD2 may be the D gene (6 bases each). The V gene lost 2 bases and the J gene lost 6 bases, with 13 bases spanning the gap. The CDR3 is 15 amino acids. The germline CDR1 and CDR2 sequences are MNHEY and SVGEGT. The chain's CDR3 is CASSYPGARAGELFF. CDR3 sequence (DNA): TGTGCCAGCAGTTACCCGGGGGCCAGGGCCGGGGAGCTGTTTTTT.

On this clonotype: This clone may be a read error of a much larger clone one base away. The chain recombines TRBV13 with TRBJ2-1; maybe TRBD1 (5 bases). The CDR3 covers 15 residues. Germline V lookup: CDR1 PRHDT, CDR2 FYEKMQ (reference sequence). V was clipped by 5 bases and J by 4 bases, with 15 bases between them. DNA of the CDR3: TGTGCCAGCAGCCCCGTGAGACAGCGTTACAATGAGCAGTTCTTC. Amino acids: CASSPVRQRYNEQFF. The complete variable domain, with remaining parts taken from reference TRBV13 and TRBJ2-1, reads AAGVIQSPRHLIKEKRETATLKCYPIPRHDTVYWYQQGPGQDPQFLISFYEKMQSDKGSIPDRFSAQQFSDYHSELNMSSLELGDSALYFCASSPVRQRYNEQFFGPGTRLTVL.

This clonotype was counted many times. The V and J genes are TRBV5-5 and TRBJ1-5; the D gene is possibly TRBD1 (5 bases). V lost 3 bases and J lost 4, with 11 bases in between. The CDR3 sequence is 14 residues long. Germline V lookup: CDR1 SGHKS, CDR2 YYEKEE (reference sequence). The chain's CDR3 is CASSYRDGNQPQHF. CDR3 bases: TGTGCCAGCAGCTACCGGGACGGAAATCAGCCCCAGCATTTT.

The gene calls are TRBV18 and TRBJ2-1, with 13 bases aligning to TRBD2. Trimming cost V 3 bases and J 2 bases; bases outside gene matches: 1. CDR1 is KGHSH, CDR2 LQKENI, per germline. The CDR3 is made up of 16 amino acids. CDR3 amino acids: CASSPGTSGAYNEQFF. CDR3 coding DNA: TGTGCCAGCTCACCCGGGACTAGCGGGGCCTACAATGAGCAGTTCTTC.

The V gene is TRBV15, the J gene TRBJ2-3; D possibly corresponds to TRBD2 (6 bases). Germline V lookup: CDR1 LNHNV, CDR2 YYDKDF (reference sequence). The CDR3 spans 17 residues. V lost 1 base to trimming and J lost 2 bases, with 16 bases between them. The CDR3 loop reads CATSRGQGARDTDTQYF. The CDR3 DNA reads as TGTGCCACCAGCAGAGGGCAAGGGGCGCGGGACACAGATACGCAGTATTTT.

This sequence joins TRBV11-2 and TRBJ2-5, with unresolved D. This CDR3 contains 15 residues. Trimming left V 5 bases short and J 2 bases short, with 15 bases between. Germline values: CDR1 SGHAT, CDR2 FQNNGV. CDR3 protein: CASSPYPARQETQYF. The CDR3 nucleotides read TGTGCCAGCAGCCCCTATCCCGCCAGGCAAGAGACCCAGTACTTC.

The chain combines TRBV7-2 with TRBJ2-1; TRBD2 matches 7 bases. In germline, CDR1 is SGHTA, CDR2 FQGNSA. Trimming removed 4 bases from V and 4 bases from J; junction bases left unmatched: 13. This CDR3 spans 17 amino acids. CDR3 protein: CASSSPSGQRGYNEQFF. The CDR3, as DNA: TGTGCCAGCAGCTCCCCCTCGGGCCAGCGGGGTTACAATGAGCAGTTCTTC.

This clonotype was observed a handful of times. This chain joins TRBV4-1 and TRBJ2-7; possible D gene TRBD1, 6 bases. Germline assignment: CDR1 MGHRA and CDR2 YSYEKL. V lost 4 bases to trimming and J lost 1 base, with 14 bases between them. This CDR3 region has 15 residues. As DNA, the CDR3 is TGCGCCAGCAGCCTGACCGCGGACAGTTCCTACGAGCAGTACTTC. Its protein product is CASSLTADSSYEQYF.

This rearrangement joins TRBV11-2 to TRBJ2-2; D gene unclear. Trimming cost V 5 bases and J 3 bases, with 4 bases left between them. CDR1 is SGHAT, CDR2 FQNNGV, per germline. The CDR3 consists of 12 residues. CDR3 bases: TGTGCCAGCAGCCCTCACACCGGGGAGCTGTTTTTT. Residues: CASSPHTGELFF.

Written as DNA, the CDR3 is TGTGCCAGCAGTTATGTTCGGGAAGGGAACGAGCAGTACTTC. This gives the protein CASSYVREGNEQYF. The chain has TRBV6-2 or TRBV6-3 and TRBJ2-7; possibly TRBD2 for D (5 bases). The germline V gene encodes CDR1 MNHEY and CDR2 SVGEGT. The CDR3 is 14 amino acids. V was trimmed by 3 bases and J by 5 bases, leaving 14 bases between them.

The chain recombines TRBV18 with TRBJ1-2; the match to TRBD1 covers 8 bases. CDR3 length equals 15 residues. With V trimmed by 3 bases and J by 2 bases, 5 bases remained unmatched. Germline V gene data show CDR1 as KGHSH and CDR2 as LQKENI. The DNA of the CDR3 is TGTGCCAGCTCACCTCCAGGGGGCGCGAACTATGGCTACACCTTC. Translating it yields CASSPPGGANYGYTF.

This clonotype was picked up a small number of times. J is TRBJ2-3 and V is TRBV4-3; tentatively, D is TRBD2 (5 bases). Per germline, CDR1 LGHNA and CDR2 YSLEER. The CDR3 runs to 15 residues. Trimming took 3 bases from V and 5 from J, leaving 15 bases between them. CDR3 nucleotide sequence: TGCGCCAGCAGCCAGACATTGGCTGCGGGAGATACGCAGTATTTT. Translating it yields CASSQTLAAGDTQYF.

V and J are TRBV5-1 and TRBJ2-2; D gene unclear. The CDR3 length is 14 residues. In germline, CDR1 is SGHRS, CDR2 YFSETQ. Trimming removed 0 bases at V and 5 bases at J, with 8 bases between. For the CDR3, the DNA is TGCGCCAGCAGCTTGGTAGCAGCTACCGGGGAGCTGTTTTTT. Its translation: CASSLVAATGELFF.

DNA for the CDR3: TGCGCCAGCAGCTTGGTTGGTGAGGGAAGGGGAACAGATACGCAGTATTTT. It yields the protein CASSLVGEGRGTDTQYF. The chain is built from TRBV5-1 and TRBJ2-3; D could derive from TRBD1 or TRBD2 (5 bases each). V was clipped by 0 bases and J by 3 bases, with 17 bases between them. The V gene's germline CDR1 is SGHRS and CDR2 YFSETQ. The CDR3 runs 17 residues.